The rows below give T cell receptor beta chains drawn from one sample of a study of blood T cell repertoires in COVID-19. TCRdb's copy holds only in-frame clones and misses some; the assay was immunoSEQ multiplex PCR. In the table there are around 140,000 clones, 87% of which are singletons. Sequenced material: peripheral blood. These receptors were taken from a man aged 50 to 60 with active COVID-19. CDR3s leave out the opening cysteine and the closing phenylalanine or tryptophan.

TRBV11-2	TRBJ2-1	ASSSARDFDEQF
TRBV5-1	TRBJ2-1	ASSVTGELTNEQF
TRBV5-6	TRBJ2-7	ASSLGYRDWEQY
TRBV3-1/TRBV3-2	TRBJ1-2	ASSQDSGSAGYT
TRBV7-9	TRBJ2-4	ASSGGTPYAKNIQY
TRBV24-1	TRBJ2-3	ATSDFRGGDTQY
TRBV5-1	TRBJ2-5	ASSLLNGAETQY
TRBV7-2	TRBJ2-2	ASSFTSGVGGELF
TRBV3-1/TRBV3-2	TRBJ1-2	ASSQGQGSGYT
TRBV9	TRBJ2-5	ASSVGGGQQETQY
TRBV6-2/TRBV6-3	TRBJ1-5	ASSYSSSAGDQPQH
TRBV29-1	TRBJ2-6	SVARTGKSSGANVLT
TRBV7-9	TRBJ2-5	ASSPHFTRETQY
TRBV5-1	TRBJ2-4	ASSLATGVAKNIQY
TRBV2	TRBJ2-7	ASSELGGEAYEQY
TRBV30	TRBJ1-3	AWSQGGNTIY
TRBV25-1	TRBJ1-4	ASSDGQGTWSGEKLF
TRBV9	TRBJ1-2	ASSTTLKQDGYT
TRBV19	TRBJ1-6	ASSSGTGLSSPLH
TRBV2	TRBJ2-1	ASRVDRFRDEQF
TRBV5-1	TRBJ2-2	ASSFSRGGSGELF
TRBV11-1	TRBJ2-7	ASSLSSGLAYEQY
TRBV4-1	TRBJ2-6	ASSVQGSGANVLT
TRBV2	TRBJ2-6	ASSDRVGANVLT
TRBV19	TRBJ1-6	ASQLDRGAPLH
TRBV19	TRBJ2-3	AAGSGALQ
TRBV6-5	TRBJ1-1	ASLEGHLRTEAF
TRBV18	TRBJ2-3	ASSSGTSGGAGTDTQY
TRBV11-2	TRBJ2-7	ASSSHGGQGRDEQY
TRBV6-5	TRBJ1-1	ASRPGQGNTEAF
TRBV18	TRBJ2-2	ASSPYRGPNTGELF
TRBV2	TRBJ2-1	ASSGLAGANEQF
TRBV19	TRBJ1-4	ASSSRGAGEKLF
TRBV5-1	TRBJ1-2	ASSLGPGTDGYT
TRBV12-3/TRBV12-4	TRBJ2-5	ASSWRGGETQY
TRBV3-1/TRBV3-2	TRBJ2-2	ASSHRGLPAAGELF
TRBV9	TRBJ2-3	ASGTSGDTQY
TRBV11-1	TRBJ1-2	ASSLAHSYGYT
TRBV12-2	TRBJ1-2	ASRQRQGDNYGYT
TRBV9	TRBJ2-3	ASSVVPGSDTQY
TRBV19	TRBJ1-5	ASSILGGPNQPQH
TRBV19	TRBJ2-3	ASSIDLMTSTDTQY
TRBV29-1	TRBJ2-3	SVGTSGGGLTDTQY